This T cell receptor beta chain was sequenced during a study of T cells in Graves' hyperthyroidism and ophthalmopathy. What was amplified from RNA transcripts were TCR beta CDR3 regions. Primed by the HTBI set, a first-round RT-PCR was run on the TCR CDR3. TCRdb itself ran the multiplex PCR reads through MiXCR, one entry per CDR3 protein. The sample lists 600,000 or so distinct CDR3 sequences, over 12% seen once, with less than 9% in the top ten. This clonotype came up many times. Antigen specificity is unknown. The CDR3 is made up of 16 amino acids. Germline values: CDR1 MNHEY, CDR2 SMNVEV (reference sequence). Trimming removed 3 bases at V and 2 bases at J, with 15 bases between. Duration under 3 months, a NOSPECS grade of at least 4, and a Clinical Activity Score of at least 3 characterized the ophthalmopathy patients. Not enrolled were patients with uncontrolled infection, other autoimmune disease, pregnancy or lactation.

Findings of the study overall: Among thyroid clonotypes expanded above 0.001, most also appeared in blood.

The receptor was isolated from a woman between 18 and 29 years old with Graves' ophthalmopathy. The sequenced sample was blood. The V call is TRBV27, the J call TRBJ2-3; D is perhaps TRBD2 (5 bases). The CDR3 sequence is CASSFRGLTNTDTQYF. CDR3 nucleotides: TGTGCCAGCAGTTTCCGAGGGCTCACGAACACAGATACGCAGTATTTT.